Detailed here is one TCR beta chain. Antigen unknown. These data belong to a study of radiotherapy plus CTLA-4 blockade in lung cancer. Study context: Objective response rate was more than 15%; disease control rate, 25% to 35%.

Receiving focal radiation plus CTLA-4 blockade with ipilimumab were patients who had chemo-refractory metastatic non-small-cell lung cancer. Study-level points and caveats: Peripheral blood showed expansion of tumor-derived TCR clones after radiotherapy and ipilimumab.

The data were produced by immunoSEQ multiplex PCR, yet TCRdb's version contains in-frame clones alone and is incomplete. The sample consists of approximately 94,000 clones, roughly 80% of them appearing once. Germline V gives CDR1 SEHNR, CDR2 FQNEAQ (reference sequence). The V gene end was trimmed by 5 bases and the J gene end by 0 bases; junction bases not matched to a gene: 3. The CDR3 extends over 15 amino acids. The material sequenced was peripheral blood, taken from a patient treated with radiotherapy plus ipilimumab. The receptor was isolated from a human donor with non-small cell lung cancer that progressed on radiotherapy plus ipilimumab. The chain combines TRBV7-9 with TRBJ2-3, with 9 bases matching TRBD2. The CDR3 here is CASSPGTSSTDTQYF. The DNA of the CDR3 is TGTGCCAGCAGCCCCGGGACTAGCAGCACAGATACGCAGTATTTT. Complete variable domain (other parts from reference TRBV7-9 and TRBJ2-3): DTGVSQNPRHKITKRGQNVTFRCDPISEHNRLYWYRQTLGQGPEFLTYFQNEAQLEKSRLLSDRFSAERPKGSFSTLEIQRTEQGDSAMYLCASSPGTSSTDTQYFGPGTRLTVL.